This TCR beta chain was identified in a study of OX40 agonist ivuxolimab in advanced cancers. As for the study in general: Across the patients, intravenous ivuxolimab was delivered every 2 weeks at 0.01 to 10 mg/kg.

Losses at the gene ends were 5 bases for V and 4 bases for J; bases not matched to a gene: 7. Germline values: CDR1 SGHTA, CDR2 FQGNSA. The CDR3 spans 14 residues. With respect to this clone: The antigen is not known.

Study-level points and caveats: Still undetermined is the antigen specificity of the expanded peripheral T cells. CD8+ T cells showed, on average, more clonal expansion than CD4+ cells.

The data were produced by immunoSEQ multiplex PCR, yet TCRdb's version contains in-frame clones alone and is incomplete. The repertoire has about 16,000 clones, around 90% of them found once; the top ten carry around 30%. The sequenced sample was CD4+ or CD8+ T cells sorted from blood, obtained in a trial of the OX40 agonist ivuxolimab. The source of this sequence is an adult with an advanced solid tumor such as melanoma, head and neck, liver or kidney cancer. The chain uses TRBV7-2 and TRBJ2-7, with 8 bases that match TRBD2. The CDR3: CASSPSGSGYEQYF. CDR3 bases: TGTGCCAGCAGCCCGAGCGGGAGTGGGTACGAGCAGTACTTC. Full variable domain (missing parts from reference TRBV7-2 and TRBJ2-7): GAGVSQSPSNKVTEKGKDVELRCDPISGHTALYWYRQSLGQGLEFLIYFQGNSAPDKSGLPSDRFSAERTGGSVSTLTIQRTQQEDSAVYLCASSPSGSGYEQYFGPGTRLTVT.